This T cell receptor beta chain was identified during a study of cytomegalovirus exposure and HLA in healthy donors. The V and J ends lost 3 bases and 4 bases, in that order; junction bases with no gene match: 5. From germline, CDR1 is SGHRS and CDR2 YFSETQ. This CDR3 spans 14 amino acids. The PCR contained 60 Vbeta and 13 Jbeta primers. Clones were sequenced by immunoSEQ multiplex PCR, and TCRdb holds only the in-frame ones, with some missing. The data hold 150,000 to 200,000 clones, with around 80% observed a single time. This clone was recorded once. The rearrangement uses TRBV5-1 and TRBJ1-1; 8 nucleotides align to TRBD1. Input material: PBMCs. The clonotype comes from a male donor in good health and CMV-seropositive. DNA of the CDR3: TGCGCCAGCAGCTCGGACAGGGTGGGCACTGAAGCTTTCTTT. It specifies CASSSDRVGTEAFF.